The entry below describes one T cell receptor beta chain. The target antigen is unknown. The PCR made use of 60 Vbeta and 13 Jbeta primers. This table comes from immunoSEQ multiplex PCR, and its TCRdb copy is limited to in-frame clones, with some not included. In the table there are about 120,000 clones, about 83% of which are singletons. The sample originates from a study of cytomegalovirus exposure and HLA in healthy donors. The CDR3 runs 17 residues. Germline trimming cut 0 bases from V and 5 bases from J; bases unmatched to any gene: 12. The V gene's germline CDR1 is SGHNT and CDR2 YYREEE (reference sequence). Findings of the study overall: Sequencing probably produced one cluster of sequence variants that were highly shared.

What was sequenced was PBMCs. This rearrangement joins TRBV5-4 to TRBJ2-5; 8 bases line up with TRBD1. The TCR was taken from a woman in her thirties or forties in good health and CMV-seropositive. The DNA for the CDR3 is TGTGCCAGCAGCTTGGCCGGGCGTGGCAGGGGGCTTGAGACCCAGTACTTC. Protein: CASSLAGRGRGLETQYF.